This TCR beta chain was retrieved from a study of cytomegalovirus exposure and HLA in healthy donors. Study at large: The study placed around 80% of its roughly 430 genotyped donors in the Caucasian-associated ancestry cluster.

With 60 Vbeta and 13 Jbeta primers, the PCR was carried out. The repertoire was sequenced with immunoSEQ multiplex PCR; TCRdb's copy has only in-frame clones and lacks some. This sample has fewer than 120,000 clones, with around 88% found just once. A note on this clone: Its target is unknown.

The study, taken as a whole, reports: Analyzed later, association rates of TCRs varied across HLA loci, with DRB1 most and HLA-C fewest. The authors enumerated 150 to 200 TCR beta chains as linked to cytomegalovirus.

The ends lost 5 bases at V and 3 bases at J; junction bases unmatched: 9. CDR3 length: 15 residues. Germline V gene sequence: CDR1 MNHNY, CDR2 SVGAGI (reference sequence). Donors were nominally healthy when sampled, though unrecorded immune exposures were likely. The specimen was PBMCs. V and J are TRBV6-6 and TRBJ2-7; TRBD2 matches at 8 bases. The clonotype was recovered from a man aged 40-55 years in good health and CMV-seronegative. The CDR3 nucleotides are TGTGCCAGCAGTCCCGGGACTAGTAACTACTACGAGCAGTACTTC. Translated: CASSPGTSNYYEQYF.